These 22 T cell receptor beta chains were sequenced from one sample in a study of long-term antiretroviral therapy in people with HIV. Assay version v3.0 of immunoSEQ was used, and it was run at survey level. Some clones are missing from TCRdb's copy, which holds only in-frame ones; the method was immunoSEQ multiplex PCR. The sample includes around 7,900 clones, approximately 80% seen only once; the top ten take about 17%. The material sequenced was unsorted PBMCs, taken 0.1 years after starting antiretroviral therapy. These receptor sequences come from a man between 35 and 55 years old with HIV.

The chain links TRBV9 to TRBJ1-6; no clear D. This CDR3 region has 14 residues. CDR1 is SGDLS, CDR2 YYNGEE, per germline. V lost 3 bases to trimming and J lost 8 bases, with 12 bases between them. The CDR3: CASSATELYSPLHF. The CDR3 DNA sequence: TGTGCCAGCAGCGCTACGGAGCTTTATTCACCCCTCCACTTT.

The chain joins TRBV6-5 to TRBJ2-2; a possible D gene is TRBD2 (6 bases). Germline CDR1 reads MNHEY; CDR2 reads SVGAGI. Deletions cut 4 bases from V and 6 bases from J, with 18 bases between. The CDR3 is made up of 16 amino acids. CDR3 amino acids: CASSSGLLGEAGELFF. The CDR3 nucleotides are TGTGCCAGCAGTTCGGGACTCCTAGGGGAGGCCGGGGAGCTGTTTTTT.

The CDR3 bases are TGTGCCAGCAGTGATTGGGGACAGGAGTACGAGCAGTACTTC. Encoded protein: CASSDWGQEYEQYF. The chain carries TRBV6-1 and TRBJ2-7; TRBD1 matches 8 bases. Germline assignment: CDR1 MNHNS and CDR2 SASEGT. The CDR3 length is 14 residues. Unmatched junction bases numbered 5, after V lost 3 bases and J lost 4 bases.

The V gene is TRBV10-3, the J gene TRBJ1-5, with 9 bases matching TRBD1. CDR3 length equals 16 residues. Germline V gene lookup returns CDR1 ENHRY and CDR2 SYGVKD. Trimming took 0 bases from V and 1 from J; bases not matched to a gene: 1. The CDR3 loop is CAISESQGASNQPQHF. The CDR3 bases are TGTGCCATCAGTGAGTCACAGGGGGCGAGCAATCAGCCCCAGCATTTT.

This clone was found once. J is TRBJ2-3 and V is TRBV9; 10 bases line up with TRBD2. The V and J ends lost 4 bases and 0 bases, in that order; junction bases with no gene match: 5. This CDR3 has 16 residues. Germline V gives CDR1 SGDLS, CDR2 YYNGEE. In DNA, the CDR3 is TGTGCCAGCAGCTTCCTAGCGGGGGCAAGCACAGATACGCAGTATTTT. Translated: CASSFLAGASTDTQYF.

V gene TRBV30 combines with J gene TRBJ1-1; 7 bases map to TRBD1. The CDR3 is made up of 13 amino acids. The germline V gene encodes CDR1 GTSNPN and CDR2 SVGIG (reference sequence). V trimming: 0 bases; J trimming: 5 bases; junction bases outside the gene matches: 3. The CDR3 nucleotides are TGTGCCTGGAGTGTTACAGGGGATACTGAAGCTTTCTTT. Residues: CAWSVTGDTEAFF.

This clone has just a few counts. The J gene is TRBJ1-2, the V gene TRBV7-3; 7 bases agree with TRBD1. The V segment lost 4 bases and the J segment 0 bases; nucleotides outside the gene matches: 5. The CDR3 is 15 amino acids. The germline CDR1 and CDR2 sequences are SGHTA and FQGTGA. This CDR3 is CASSYRDRSNYGYTF. The CDR3 DNA reads as TGTGCCAGCAGCTACCGGGACAGATCTAACTATGGCTACACCTTC.

This clone was recorded a few times. The chain carries TRBV5-4 and TRBJ1-6; D unresolved. The germline V gene encodes CDR1 SGHNT and CDR2 YYREEE (reference sequence). V shed 4 bases and J shed 11 bases, with 13 bases lying between them. CDR3 length: 13 residues. The DNA of the CDR3 is TGTGCCAGCAGCGAATTACAAGGTACACCCCTCCACTTT. Its translation: CASSELQGTPLHF.

This clone was picked up one time. V gene TRBV27 combines with J gene TRBJ1-2; D is ambiguous. Germline V lookup: CDR1 MNHEY, CDR2 SMNVEV (reference sequence). There are 13 residues in the CDR3. V lost 5 bases to trimming and J lost 2 bases, with 9 bases between them. CDR3 sequence: CASSEASNYGYTF. The CDR3, as DNA: TGTGCCAGCAGTGAGGCTTCAAACTATGGCTACACCTTC.

This clone is large (0.1 to 1%). In DNA, the CDR3 is TGCGCCAGCAGCCAAGATAGAGCGGGGGATACGCAGTATTTT. Translation gives CASSQDRAGDTQYF. The chain joins TRBV4-3 to TRBJ2-3; 7 nucleotides align to TRBD2. Germline assignment: CDR1 LGHNA and CDR2 YSLEER. Trimming cost V 0 bases and J 6 bases; bases outside gene matches: 3. This CDR3 has 14 residues.

The V and J genes are TRBV15 and TRBJ2-3; TRBD1 matches 9 bases. This CDR3 comprises 17 residues. Germline CDR1 LNHNV, CDR2 YYDKDF (reference sequence). After removal of 3 bases from V and 4 bases from J, the junction contained 11 bases not matched to a gene. For the CDR3, the DNA is TGTGCCACCAGCAGCTGGACAGGGGCCATCCCTCCAGATACGCAGTATTTT. This encodes CATSSWTGAIPPDTQYF. The full variable domain, with the rest looked up from reference TRBV15 and TRBJ2-3, is DAMVIQNPRYQVTQFGKPVTLSCSQTLNHNVMYWYQQKSSQAPKLLFHYYDKDFNNEADTPDNFQSRRPNTSFCFLDIRSPGLGDTAMYLCATSSWTGAIPPDTQYFGPGTRLTVL.

The chain is built from TRBV11-2 and TRBJ1-6, with D perhaps TRBD1 (6 bases). The CDR3 sequence is 15 residues long. Trimming removed 4 bases at V and 7 bases at J, with 14 bases between. The germline V gene has CDR1 SGHAT and CDR2 FQNNGV. CDR3 DNA sequence: TGTGCCAGCAGCTCTTACCGGGACAAAAATTCACCCCTCCACTTT. Translation: CASSSYRDKNSPLHF.

The rearrangement links TRBV4-3 to TRBJ1-4; D gene ambiguous. Germline V gene data show CDR1 as LGHNA and CDR2 as YSLEER. This CDR3 has 15 residues. With 4 bases removed from V and 2 bases from J, the gap between germline ends came to 11 bases. The DNA for the CDR3 is TGCGCCAGCAGCCCCTCCGTGGCGACTAATGAAAAACTGTTTTTT. This encodes CASSPSVATNEKLFF.

The chain uses TRBV10-2 and TRBJ2-7; the D gene is possibly TRBD1 (6 bases). The CDR3 extends over 14 amino acids. Germline V gives CDR1 WSHSY, CDR2 SAAADI. V dropped 0 bases and J dropped 2 bases, with 8 bases sitting between them. In DNA, the CDR3 is TGCGCCAGCAGTGAGTCCGACAGGCCCTACGAGCAGTACTTC. Its translation: CASSESDRPYEQYF.

J is TRBJ2-7 and V is TRBV19; TRBD2 matches 7 bases. The V segment lost 7 bases and the J segment 2 bases; nucleotides outside the gene matches: 23. The CDR3 runs to 19 residues. CDR1 is LNHDA and CDR2 is SQIVND in the germline V gene (reference sequence). In DNA form, the CDR3 reads TGTGCCAGTATGCCCAAAGTCGAGTTCCGGCCGGGACTACCCTACGAGCAGTACTTC. Its protein product is CASMPKVEFRPGLPYEQYF.

The chain has TRBV11-2 and TRBJ2-3; D gene unclear. CDR1 SGHAT and CDR2 FQNNGV come from the germline V gene. Between the trimmed V and J ends, which lost 0 bases and 2 bases, there was a span of 6 bases. The CDR3 loop spans 14 amino acids. CDR3 in amino acids: CASSLEAHTDTQYF. The CDR3 nucleotides are TGTGCCAGCAGCTTAGAGGCCCACACAGATACGCAGTATTTT. Full variable domain (rest looked up from reference TRBV11-2 and TRBJ2-3): EAGVAQSPRYKIIEKRQSVAFWCNPISGHATLYWYQQILGQGPKLLIQFQNNGVVDDSQLPKDRFSAERLKGVDSTLKIQPAKLEDSAVYLCASSLEAHTDTQYFGPGTRLTVL.

J is TRBJ1-6 and V is TRBV7-3; no clear D. The CDR3 spans 16 residues. The V and J ends lost 4 bases and 0 bases respectively, with 10 bases between them. Germline V gene data show CDR1 as SGHTA and CDR2 as FQGTGA. CDR3 DNA sequence: TGTGCCAGCAGCTCGGGCACAAGCTCCTATAATTCACCCCTCCACTTT. It is translated as CASSSGTSSYNSPLHF.

Judged by abundance, this clone is medium-sized. The chain employs TRBV4-3 and TRBJ2-1, with TRBD2 matching 8 bases. Germline V gene data show CDR1 as LGHNA and CDR2 as YSLEER. The CDR3 totals 16 residues. V lost 1 base, J lost 2 bases, and 4 bases stayed unmatched. In DNA, the CDR3 is TGCGCCAGCAGCCAAGGAAGCGGGGGTGCCTACAATGAGCAGTTCTTC. This codes for CASSQGSGGAYNEQFF.

The chain's CDR3 is CASSPEGTSTDTQYF. The CDR3 nucleotides are TGTGCCAGCAGCCCCGAAGGGACTAGCACAGATACGCAGTATTTT. The rearrangement joins TRBV9 to TRBJ2-3; D is possibly TRBD2 (6 bases). Germline V gene data show CDR1 as SGDLS and CDR2 as YYNGEE. The CDR3 is 15 residues long. Trimming removed 4 bases at V and 0 bases at J, with 12 bases between.

The rearrangement joins TRBV30 to TRBJ1-1; TRBD1 is a possible D gene (6 bases). With 3 bases removed from V and 4 bases from J, the gap between germline ends came to 15 bases. From germline, CDR1 is GTSNPN and CDR2 SVGIG (reference sequence). The CDR3 has 14 amino acids. CDR3 amino acids: CAWRLTGSATEAFF. The CDR3 DNA follows: TGTGCCTGGAGACTAACAGGGAGTGCCACTGAAGCTTTCTTT.

This chain joins TRBV5-6 and TRBJ2-7; D possibly matches TRBD1 or TRBD2 (5 bases each). The CDR3 extends over 18 amino acids. Trimming stripped 4 bases from V and 5 bases from J, with 28 bases between. Germline V CDR1 and CDR2: SGHDT, YYEEEE. For the CDR3, the DNA is TGTGCCAGCAGCCGATCCCCTCCCAGCGCAGGGAGACCGGACGAGCAGTACTTC. Translation: CASSRSPPSAGRPDEQYF.

This clone turned up a few times. This rearrangement joins TRBV11-2 to TRBJ1-6; 9 nucleotides agree with TRBD1. The CDR3 runs 16 residues. J was trimmed by 7 bases and V by 3 bases; bases with no gene match: 7. From germline, CDR1 is SGHAT and CDR2 FQNNGV. DNA for the CDR3: TGTGCCAGCAGCTTCGGGACAGGGTTAAGAAATTCACCCCTCCACTTT. This codes for CASSFGTGLRNSPLHF.